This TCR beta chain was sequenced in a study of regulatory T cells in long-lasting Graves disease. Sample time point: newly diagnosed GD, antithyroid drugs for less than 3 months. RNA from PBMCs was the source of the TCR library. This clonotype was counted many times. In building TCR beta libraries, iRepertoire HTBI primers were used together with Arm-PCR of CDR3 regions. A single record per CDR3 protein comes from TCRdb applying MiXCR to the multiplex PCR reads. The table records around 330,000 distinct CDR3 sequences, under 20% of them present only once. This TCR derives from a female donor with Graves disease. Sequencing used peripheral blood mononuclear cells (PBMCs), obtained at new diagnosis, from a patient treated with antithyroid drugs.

Here the CDR3 reads CASSLWAGGNQPQHF. The DNA of the CDR3 is TGTGCCAGCAGTTTATGGGCCGGGGGTAATCAGCCCCAGCATTTT. The V and J genes are TRBV28 and TRBJ1-5; D is perhaps TRBD1 (5 bases). Trimming cost V 0 bases and J 4 bases, with 10 bases left between them. Germline values: CDR1 MDHEN, CDR2 SYDVKM. The CDR3 loop spans 15 amino acids.